This TCR beta chain was recovered during a study of graft-versus-host responses after intestinal transplantation. Study results and limitations: Peak levels of circulating GvH clones tracked with early post-transplant HvG declines. Analysis identified GvH clones in recipient marrow, with some appearing first in ileum or blood.

Germline V gene data show CDR1 as MNHEY and CDR2 as SMNVEV (reference sequence). After removal of 5 bases from V and 7 bases from J, the junction contained 10 bases not matched to a gene. The CDR3 is 15 residues long. This clone appeared a single time. Its cognate antigen is unknown. The method was immunoSEQ multiplex PCR; TCRdb's version includes in-frame clones alone and lacks a portion of them. The sample holds over 85,000 clones, just under 95% seen once. The sample here was unstimulated CD8+ T cells sorted from spleen or lymph node cells, taken before intestinal transplant. This clonotype was sampled from a human donor who received an intestinal transplant. The chain recombines TRBV27 with TRBJ2-1; 8 nucleotides align to TRBD2. The CDR3 here is CASSQIAGGRNEQFF. CDR3 coding DNA: TGTGCCAGCAGTCAGATTGCGGGAGGCCGGAATGAGCAGTTCTTC.